The 19 T cell receptor beta chains given below trace back to one sample, sequenced in a study of T cells in localized non-small cell lung cancer. Using immunoSEQ multiplex PCR, the repertoire was profiled, and TCRdb retains in-frame clones only, with some absent. The top ten hold 4.2% of the sample, which has 31,000 or so clones, roughly 88% seen once. Sequenced material: peripheral blood mononuclear cells, taken before any cancer treatment. These receptors were collected from a woman aged 40 to 75 with stage III lung adenocarcinoma.

CDR3: CASSERDTGQQYF. The CDR3 region has the DNA TGTGCCAGCAGTGAAAGGGACACCGGCCAGCAGTACTTC. The chain combines TRBV6-1 with TRBJ2-7, with a possible D match to TRBD1 (6 bases). The V gene lost 2 bases and the J gene lost 8 bases, with 13 bases spanning the gap. Germline values: CDR1 MNHNS, CDR2 SASEGT. The CDR3 length is 13 residues.

The chain joins TRBV7-9 to TRBJ1-2, with TRBD1 matching 10 bases. The V and J ends lost 4 bases and 5 bases, in that order; junction bases with no gene match: 7. Germline CDR1 reads SEHNR; CDR2 reads FQNEAQ (reference sequence). The CDR3 is made up of 15 amino acids. The CDR3 reads CASSSRQGAGYGYTF. CDR3 bases: TGTGCCAGCAGCTCCCGACAGGGGGCTGGTTATGGCTACACCTTC.

Details on this clone: Distinct nucleotide sequences in the sample also encode this CDR3. V gene TRBV9 combines with J gene TRBJ2-3; TRBD1 might be the D (5 bases). Per the germline V gene, CDR1 is SGDLS and CDR2 is YYNGEE. CDR3 length: 14 amino acids. The V and J ends lost 2 bases and 0 bases respectively, with 7 bases between them. The CDR3 reads CASSVRQSTDTQYF. The CDR3 coding sequence is TGTGCCAGCAGCGTGAGACAGAGCACAGATACGCAGTATTTT.

This clone appeared a few times. The rearrangement uses TRBV20-1 and TRBJ1-5, with unresolved D. The CDR3 runs to 11 residues. V gave up 1 base and J gave up 6 bases, with 4 bases separating them. Germline assignment: CDR1 DFQATT and CDR2 SNEGSKA (reference sequence). The CDR3 DNA follows: TGCAGTGCTAGAGGCTTTCAGCCCCAGCATTTT. As protein: CSARGFQPQHF.

The V gene is TRBV4-3, the J gene TRBJ1-5; D unresolved. V dropped 2 bases and J dropped 2 bases, with 10 bases sitting between them. The CDR3 spans 15 residues. CDR1 and CDR2 (germline): LGHNA, YSLEER. CDR3 sequence reads: CASSQYLRGNQPQHF. CDR3 in DNA: TGCGCCAGCAGCCAATATCTAAGGGGCAATCAGCCCCAGCATTTT.

The V and J genes are TRBV15 and TRBJ1-2; a possible D gene is TRBD1 (6 bases). Germline CDR1 LNHNV, CDR2 YYDKDF (reference sequence). V dropped 3 bases and J dropped 6 bases, with 14 bases sitting between them. This CDR3 spans 14 amino acids. The CDR3 DNA reads as TGTGCCACCAGCAGGGACAGAGGGGCCGATGGCTACACCTTC. This translates into CATSRDRGADGYTF.

This chain links TRBV2 with TRBJ2-1, with D uncertain. Germline assignment: CDR1 SNHLY and CDR2 FYNNEI. CDR3 length: 14 residues. Between the trimmed V and J ends, which lost 8 bases and 6 bases, there was a span of 17 bases. CDR3 region: CASANGRNGNEQFF. CDR3 coding DNA: TGTGCCAGCGCTAACGGCCGGAACGGCAATGAGCAGTTCTTC. Combining the CDR3 with reference TRBV2 and TRBJ2-1 gives the whole variable domain EPEVTQTPSHQVTQMGQEVILRCVPISNHLYFYWYRQILGQKVEFLVSFYNNEISEKSEIFDDQFSVERPDGSNFTLKIRSTKLEDSAMYFCASANGRNGNEQFFGPGTRLTVL.

The chain joins TRBV2 to TRBJ2-7, with 7 bases identical to TRBD1. J was trimmed by 9 bases and V by 3 bases; bases with no gene match: 14. CDR1 is SNHLY and CDR2 is FYNNEI in the germline V gene. The CDR3 length is 15 residues. The CDR3 loop is CASSDPSPSTGLQYF. In nucleotides, the CDR3 is TGTGCCAGCAGTGACCCCTCGCCTTCGACAGGGCTGCAGTACTTC.

The gene calls are TRBV11-2 and TRBJ2-3, with 13 positions matching TRBD2. CDR3 length: 15 amino acids. After removal of 5 bases from V and 3 bases from J, the junction contained 2 bases not matched to a gene. Looked up from germline, CDR1 is SGHAT and CDR2 is FQNNGV. The CDR3 sequence is CASSTSGRVTDTQYF. CDR3 bases: TGTGCCAGCAGCACTAGCGGGAGGGTGACAGATACGCAGTATTTT.

This clone was counted once. The chain recombines TRBV7-2 with TRBJ2-1; D might be TRBD1 or TRBD2, each matching 5 bases. CDR3 length: 17 amino acids. With 1 base removed from V and 2 bases from J, the gap between germline ends came to 15 bases. Germline lookup yields CDR1 SGHTA and CDR2 FQGNSA. The CDR3 region has the DNA TGTGCCAGCAGCTTAGGGGCTGACGGGGCCCCCTACAATGAGCAGTTCTTC. This encodes CASSLGADGAPYNEQFF.

This chain links TRBV7-6 with TRBJ2-2; 7 bases are shared with TRBD2. V dropped 5 bases and J dropped 4; count of bases not matched to a gene: 4. CDR3 length: 14 amino acids. Germline CDR1 and CDR2: SGHVS and FNYEAQ. The CDR3 DNA reads TGTGCCAGCAGCCCGCGGGGGAGCACCGGGGAGCTGTTTTTT. It codes for CASSPRGSTGELFF.

CDR3 nucleotides: TGTGCCTGGGGTGACAGTTTCTCTAACTATGGCTACACCTTC. Residues: CAWGDSFSNYGYTF. The V gene is TRBV30, the J gene TRBJ1-2, with D maybe TRBD1 (5 bases). This CDR3 region has 14 residues. V was trimmed by 5 bases and J by 0 bases, leaving 13 bases between them. Germline CDR1 reads GTSNPN; CDR2 reads SVGIG (reference sequence).

On this clone: Possible read error: a much larger clone is one base away. The V call is TRBV7-8, the J call TRBJ2-7; 7 bases map to TRBD1. Germline CDR1 reads SGHVS; CDR2 reads FQNEAQ. This CDR3 region has 13 residues. CDR3 protein: CASSIGQAYERYF. CDR3 bases: TGTGCCAGCAGTATCGGACAGGCCTACGAGCGGTACTTC.

The CDR3 is CASSSGLAGISHEQYF. The CDR3 DNA reads TGTGCCAGCAGTTCAGGACTAGCGGGAATTTCCCACGAGCAGTACTTC. This rearrangement joins TRBV27 to TRBJ2-7; 12 bases line up with TRBD2. Trimming took 4 bases from V and 5 from J; bases not matched to a gene: 9. The CDR3 is made up of 16 amino acids. From germline, CDR1 is MNHEY and CDR2 SMNVEV (reference sequence).

J is TRBJ1-5 and V is TRBV28, with D possibly TRBD1 on 5 matching bases. Germline V gene sequence: CDR1 MDHEN, CDR2 SYDVKM. This CDR3 contains 14 residues. Between the trimmed V and J ends, which lost 7 bases and 4 bases, there was a span of 14 bases. For the CDR3, the DNA is TGTGCCAGCAATCAGGGCGCCGATAATCAGCCCCAGCATTTT. Protein product: CASNQGADNQPQHF.

The chain couples TRBV2 to TRBJ2-1, with 7 bases fitting TRBD2. J was trimmed by 2 bases and V by 4 bases; bases with no gene match: 5. Per the germline V gene, CDR1 is SNHLY and CDR2 is FYNNEI. This CDR3 region has 15 residues. The CDR3 DNA is TGTGCCAGCAGTGGAGGAAGCGGGACCTACAATGAGCAGTTCTTC. Its translation is CASSGGSGTYNEQFF.

J is TRBJ2-1 and V is TRBV6-5; D is ambiguous. V was trimmed by 3 bases and J by 13 bases, leaving 10 bases between them. The length of the CDR3 is 11 residues. Germline-derived CDR1 and CDR2 are MNHEY and SVGAGI. The CDR3 spells CASSYLSLQFF. The DNA of the CDR3 is TGTGCCAGCAGTTATTTATCCTTACAGTTCTTC.

V usage is TRBV19 and J usage is TRBJ1-1; unclear D gene. CDR1 is LNHDA, CDR2 SQIVND, per germline (reference sequence). The length of the CDR3 is 13 residues. The V end lost 10 bases, the J end lost 6 bases, and 18 bases lay between the germline ends. CDR3 coding DNA: TGTGCCACTCACAATTCCTTGGGTGCTGAAGCTTTCTTT. Its protein is CATHNSLGAEAFF.

This rearrangement joins TRBV6-5 to TRBJ2-1; D is unclear. Trimming took off 5 bases at V and 6 bases at J, with 11 bases between the two ends. Germline V gives CDR1 MNHEY, CDR2 SVGAGI. The CDR3 covers 13 residues. DNA of the CDR3: TGTGCCAGCAGTCTCCTAGACTCCAATGAGCAGTTCTTC. This sequence encodes CASSLLDSNEQFF.